This T cell receptor beta chain was recorded in a study of shared clonotypes between healthy human individuals (dated by TCRdb to 2020 to 2021). Broadly, across the study: The cohort included three men and two women between 18 and 49 years of age. For each donor, CD4 naive and CD4 memory were each given three plates, CD8 naive was given two plates, and CD8 memory was given one plate. To estimate repertoire size and how much clonotypes are shared between individuals, the study performed deep sequencing of blood TCR repertoires from a handful of healthy adults. Libraries were prepared and TCR repertoires were sequenced by different laboratories using diverse techniques, in order to increase sequencing depth and limit assay-specific biases. Leukapheresis yielded between about 0.8 and 8.9 billion PBMCs per donor. Overall study results and their limits: Based on pairwise subsampling, the degree of clonotype sharing among donors was expected to be affected by sequencing depth. Incomplete sequencing was indicated by rarefaction of sorted-subset datasets, despite the large sequencing depth. Naive subsets generally had larger estimated clonotype richness than memory subsets. Sampling was restricted to blood, and TCR repertoires in tissues likely differ from the TCR repertoires found in blood. Because the study included a small number of donors, the genetic and exposure-history diversity represented was limited. Higher generation probabilities were observed for clonotypes shared by all four sorted-subset donors than for non-shared clonotypes. When a handful of donors were compared, the shared fraction of clonotypes was about 5.4% for naive CD4, roughly 3.4% for naive CD8, 2.3% for memory CD4, and around 0.37% for memory CD8.

Via the germline V gene (reference sequence), CDR1 is SGHNT and CDR2 YYREEE. The CDR3, from cysteine to phenylalanine, totals 15 residues. Only the CDR3 part of the read is kept: 45 bases, read in frame from the first base. Compared with germline, V lacks 4 bases and J lacks 2 bases; bases without a gene match: 6. With regard to this clone: Its antigen specificity is not known. Qualities for individual bases were not recorded, and no much larger clone is one base off.

For the CD8 naive samples, CD45RO-negative cells were positively selected for CCR7, yielding a CD45RA+CCR7+ population from which TemRA cells were excluded. The donors were healthy, HIV-negative adults with no recently reported acute infections or vaccinations. Every donor was a Caucasian adult living in Nashville, Tennessee, USA. After blood collection by leukapheresis, PBMCs were isolated using Ficoll-Histopaque density gradient centrifugation and then cryopreserved in the vapor phase of liquid nitrogen. Analytical flow cytometry was used to check the purity and quantity of every magnetically sorted T cell population. Each sorted fraction had its genomic DNA isolated and then quantified by UV absorbance on a Nanodrop 2000c. Using the deep immunoSEQ assay, multiplex PCR amplified TCR CDR3 regions from genomic DNA. For each cell subset, the extracted genomic DNA was distributed evenly across all wells of several immunoSEQ 96-well plates, and each plate served as one replicate. For sorted subsets, each replicate PCR was loaded with 200 to 250 ng genomic DNA, equivalent to 30,000 or so T cell genomes. The purified libraries were quantified using a Qubit 3.0 fluorometer, sized with a Bioanalyzer 2100, and then quantified again using the KAPA Library Quantification kit. Each immunoSEQ 96-well plate was sequenced on its own single-read 150-cycle Illumina NextSeq 550 flow cell. The study's processing was this. Because the immunoSEQ output included only junctional sequences and no quality scores, the filtering could not be the same as the filtering used for full-length reads. To assign V/J genes and CDR3, sequences were annotated using PyIR, a Python wrapper for IgBLAST v1.9, with IMGT germline references. Any read was removed if the V/J assignment was weak (E-value above 1e-6), the CDR3 was missing, or the read contained stop codons, out-of-frame junctions, or ambiguous translated residues. V3J clonotypes were defined by identical inferred V gene, J gene, and CDR3 amino acid sequence. Percentage overlap between repertoires was calculated by dividing the number of shared unique clonotypes by the size of the smaller repertoire. Repertoire richness was assessed with RTK rarefaction, the Chao1 estimator, and Recon v2.1 estimates of unobserved clonotypes. Generation probabilities were computed with OLGA for all TCRbeta clonotypes obtained by the gDNA method from several donors. Drawn from immuneACCESS, this table holds only the in-frame rearrangements with V and J called that TCRdb kept. Clones are partly lost; checked studies trace under half to an unresolved V gene and leave the rest unexplained. V, J and clone size were drawn from that table, and D and trimming were deduced from the DNA. The sample table holds over 2,000,000 clones, of which just under 95% were seen once. The top ten hold 1.5% to 2% of the sample.

The chain is assembled from TRBV5-4 and TRBJ2-1, with 7 bases in between that match TRBD2. Input material: naive CD8+ T cells from PBMCs. The cell subset or site tag for this specimen amounts to: CD45RA+CCR7+. The source of this sequence is a man between 18 and 29 years old in good health. Some clones in this sample may be carry-over from other donors' samples. CDR3 region: CASSGSSGTYNEQFF. The DNA reads as follows: TGTGCCAGCAGCGGGTCTAGCGGTACCTACAATGAGCAGTTCTTC. The variable domain in full, with residues beyond the CDR3 obtained from the reference TRBV5-4 and TRBJ2-1 genes, is ETGVTQSPTHLIKTRGQQVTLRCSSQSGHNTVSWYQQALGQGPQFIFQYYREEENGRGNFPPRFSGLQFPNYSSELNVNALELDDSALYLCASSGSSGTYNEQFFGPGTRLTVL.